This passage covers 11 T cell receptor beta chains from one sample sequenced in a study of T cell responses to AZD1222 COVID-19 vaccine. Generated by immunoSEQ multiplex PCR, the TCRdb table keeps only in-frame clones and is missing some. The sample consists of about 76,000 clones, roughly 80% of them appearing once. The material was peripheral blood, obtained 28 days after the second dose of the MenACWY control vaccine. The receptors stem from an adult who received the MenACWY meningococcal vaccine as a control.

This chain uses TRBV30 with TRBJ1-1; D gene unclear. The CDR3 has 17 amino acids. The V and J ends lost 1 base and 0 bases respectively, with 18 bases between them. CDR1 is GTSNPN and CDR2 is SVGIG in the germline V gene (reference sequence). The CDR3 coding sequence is TGTGCCTGGAGTGCCCGCCCCCGGCGGAGACTGAACACTGAAGCTTTCTTT. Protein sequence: CAWSARPRRRLNTEAFF.

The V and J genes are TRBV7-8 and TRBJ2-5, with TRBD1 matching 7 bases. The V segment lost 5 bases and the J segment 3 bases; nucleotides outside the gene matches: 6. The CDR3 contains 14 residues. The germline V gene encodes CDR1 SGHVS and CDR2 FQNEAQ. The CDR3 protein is CASSKRGRKETQYF. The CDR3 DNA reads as TGTGCCAGCAGCAAGAGGGGGCGGAAAGAGACCCAGTACTTC.

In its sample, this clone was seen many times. The DNA for the CDR3 is TGTGCCAGCAGCTTTTTAACGGTGGGGTCACCCCTCCACTTT. It specifies CASSFLTVGSPLHF. V is TRBV7-2 and J is TRBJ1-6; D unresolved. Germline assignment: CDR1 SGHTA and CDR2 FQGNSA. CDR3 size: 14 residues. Trimming removed 3 bases from V and 10 bases from J, with 13 bases in between.

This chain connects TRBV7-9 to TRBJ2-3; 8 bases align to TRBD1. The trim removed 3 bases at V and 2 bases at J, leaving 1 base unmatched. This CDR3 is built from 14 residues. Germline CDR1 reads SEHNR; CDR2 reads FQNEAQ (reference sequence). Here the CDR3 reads CASSLGQDTDTQYF. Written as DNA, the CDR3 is TGTGCCAGCAGCTTGGGACAGGACACAGATACGCAGTATTTT. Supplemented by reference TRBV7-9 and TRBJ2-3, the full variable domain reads DTGVSQNPRHKITKRGQNVTFRCDPISEHNRLYWYRQTLGQGPEFLTYFQNEAQLEKSRLLSDRFSAERPKGSFSTLEIQRTEQGDSAMYLCASSLGQDTDTQYFGPGTRLTVL.

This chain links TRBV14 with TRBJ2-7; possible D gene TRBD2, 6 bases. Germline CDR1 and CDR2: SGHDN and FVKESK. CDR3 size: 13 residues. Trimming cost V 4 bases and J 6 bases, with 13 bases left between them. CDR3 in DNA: TGTGCCAGCAGCCTGGAGGGCGGTGTCGAGCAGTACTTC. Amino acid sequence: CASSLEGGVEQYF.

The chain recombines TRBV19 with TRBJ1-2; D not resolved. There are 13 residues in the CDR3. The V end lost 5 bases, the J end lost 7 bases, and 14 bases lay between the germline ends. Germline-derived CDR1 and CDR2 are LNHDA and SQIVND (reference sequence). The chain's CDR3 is CASSPQPSGGYTF. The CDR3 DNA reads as TGTGCCAGTAGTCCGCAACCCAGCGGTGGCTACACCTTC.

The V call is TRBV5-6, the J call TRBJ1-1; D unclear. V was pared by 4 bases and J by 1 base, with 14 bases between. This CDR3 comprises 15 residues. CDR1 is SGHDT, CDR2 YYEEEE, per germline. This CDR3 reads CASSPTVGRNTEAFF. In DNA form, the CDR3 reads TGTGCCAGCAGCCCTACCGTGGGGAGGAACACTGAAGCTTTCTTT.

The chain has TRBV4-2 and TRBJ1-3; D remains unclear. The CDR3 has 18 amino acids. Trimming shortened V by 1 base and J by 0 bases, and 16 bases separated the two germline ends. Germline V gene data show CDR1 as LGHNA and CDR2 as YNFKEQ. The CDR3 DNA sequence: TGTGCCAGCAGCCAAGTGGGTCTTTTGGCTTTCTCTGGAAACACCATATATTTT. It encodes CASSQVGLLAFSGNTIYF.

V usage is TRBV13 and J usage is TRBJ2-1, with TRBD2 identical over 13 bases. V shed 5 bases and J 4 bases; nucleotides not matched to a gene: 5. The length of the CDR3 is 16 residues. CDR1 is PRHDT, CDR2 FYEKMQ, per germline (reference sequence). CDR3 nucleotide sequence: TGTGCCAGCAGCCCGGAACTAGCGGGGGGGTACAATGAGCAGTTCTTC. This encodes CASSPELAGGYNEQFF.

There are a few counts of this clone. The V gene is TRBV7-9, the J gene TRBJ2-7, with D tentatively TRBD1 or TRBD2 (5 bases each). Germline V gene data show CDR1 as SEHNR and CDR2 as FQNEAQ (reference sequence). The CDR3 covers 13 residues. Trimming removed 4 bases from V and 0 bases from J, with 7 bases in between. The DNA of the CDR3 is TGTGCCAGCAGCTGGGGGAGCTCCTACGAGCAGTACTTC. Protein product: CASSWGSSYEQYF.

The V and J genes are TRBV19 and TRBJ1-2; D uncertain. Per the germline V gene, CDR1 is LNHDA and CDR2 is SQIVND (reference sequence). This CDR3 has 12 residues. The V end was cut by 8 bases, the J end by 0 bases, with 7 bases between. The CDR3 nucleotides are TGTGCCAGTCTCGGGCCTAACTATGGCTACACCTTC. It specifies CASLGPNYGYTF.